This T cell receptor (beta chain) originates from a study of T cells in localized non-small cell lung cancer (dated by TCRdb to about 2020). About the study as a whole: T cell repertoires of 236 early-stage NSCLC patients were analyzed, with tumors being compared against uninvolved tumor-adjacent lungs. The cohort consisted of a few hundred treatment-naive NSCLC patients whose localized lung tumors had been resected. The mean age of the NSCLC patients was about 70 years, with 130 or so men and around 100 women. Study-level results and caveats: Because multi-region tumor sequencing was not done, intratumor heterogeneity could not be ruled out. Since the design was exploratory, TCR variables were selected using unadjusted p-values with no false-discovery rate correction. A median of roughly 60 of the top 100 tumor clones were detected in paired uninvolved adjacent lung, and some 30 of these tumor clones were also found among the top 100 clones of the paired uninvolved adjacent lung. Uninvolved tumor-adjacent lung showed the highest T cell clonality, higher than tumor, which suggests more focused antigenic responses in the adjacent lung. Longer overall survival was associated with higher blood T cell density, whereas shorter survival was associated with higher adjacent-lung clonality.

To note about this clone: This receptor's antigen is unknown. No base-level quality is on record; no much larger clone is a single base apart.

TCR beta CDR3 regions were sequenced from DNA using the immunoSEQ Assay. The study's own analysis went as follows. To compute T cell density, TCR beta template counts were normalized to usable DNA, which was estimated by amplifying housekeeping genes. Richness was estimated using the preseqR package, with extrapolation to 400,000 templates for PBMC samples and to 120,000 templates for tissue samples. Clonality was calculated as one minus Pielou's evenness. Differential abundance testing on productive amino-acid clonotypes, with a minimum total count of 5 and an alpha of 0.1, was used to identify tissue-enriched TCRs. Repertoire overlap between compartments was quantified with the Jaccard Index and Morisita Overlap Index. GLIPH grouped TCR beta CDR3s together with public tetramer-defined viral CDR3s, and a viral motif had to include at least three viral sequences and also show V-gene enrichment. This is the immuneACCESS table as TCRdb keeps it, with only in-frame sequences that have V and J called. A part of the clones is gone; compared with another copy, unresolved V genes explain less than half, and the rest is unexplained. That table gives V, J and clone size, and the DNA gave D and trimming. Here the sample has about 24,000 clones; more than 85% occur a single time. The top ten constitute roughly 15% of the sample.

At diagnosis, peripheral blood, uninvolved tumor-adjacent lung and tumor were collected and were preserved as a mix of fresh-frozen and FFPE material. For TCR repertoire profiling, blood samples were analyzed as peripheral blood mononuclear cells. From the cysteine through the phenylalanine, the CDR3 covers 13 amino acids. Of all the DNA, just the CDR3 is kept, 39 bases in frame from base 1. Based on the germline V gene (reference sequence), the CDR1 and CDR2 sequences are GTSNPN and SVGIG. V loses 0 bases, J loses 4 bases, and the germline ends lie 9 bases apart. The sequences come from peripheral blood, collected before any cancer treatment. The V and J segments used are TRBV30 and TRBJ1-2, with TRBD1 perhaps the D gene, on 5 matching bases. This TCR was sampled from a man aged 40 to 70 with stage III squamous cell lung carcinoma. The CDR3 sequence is CAWSVSGLYGYTF. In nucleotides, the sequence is TGTGCCTGGAGTGTCTCGGGGCTCTATGGCTACACCTTC.